Listed below are T cell receptor beta chains from one sample, sequenced in a study of PD-1 blockade in classical Hodgkin lymphoma. This table comes from immunoSEQ multiplex PCR, and its TCRdb copy is limited to in-frame clones, with some not included. The sample consists of tens of thousands of clones, 70% to 80% of them appearing once. The source material was peripheral blood mononuclear cells (PBMCs), sampled before the fourth cycle of nivolumab. These receptors originate from a human donor with classical Hodgkin lymphoma. Each CDR3 is given with its conserved first and last residue. D genes are given only for firm matches. Only part of the rows carry a size: once, few, many, or a class if the clone is expanded.

j_call d_call clone_size v_call cdr3_nt cdr3_aa
TRBJ1-5 TRBD1 . TRBV28 TGTGCCAGCAGGCGGACAGGAGCTAGCAATCAGCCCCAGCATTTT CASRRTGASNQPQHF
TRBJ2-3 TRBD1 . TRBV6-1 TGTGCCAGCAGTGAAGGACAGGGGGCAACAGATACGCAGTATTTT CASSEGQGATDTQYF
TRBJ2-5 TRBD2 . TRBV5-1 TGCGCCAGCAGCTTGGAACTAGCGACGGTTCGTGGAGAGACCCAGTACTTC CASSLELATVRGETQYF
TRBJ1-5 . . TRBV4-3 TGCGCCAGCAGCCAAGATTCCAGGGGAAGAGGGCAGCCCCAGCATTTT CASSQDSRGRGQPQHF
TRBJ2-2 . . TRBV7-2 TGTGCCAGCAGCTACCAGGGTAACACCGGGGAGCTGTTTTTT CASSYQGNTGELFF
TRBJ1-2 . . TRBV14 TGTGCCAGCAGCCAGGACGGGCAGGGGATCACGAGCTACACCTTC CASSQDGQGITSYTF
TRBJ2-5 . few TRBV7-9 TGTGCCAGCAGCCGGATCCGCCTCGAAGTACAAGAGACCCAGTACTTC CASSRIRLEVQETQYF
TRBJ2-7 . once TRBV5-6 TGTGCCAGCAGCTGGGTAGGGACTCCCTACGAGCAGTACTTC CASSWVGTPYEQYF
TRBJ2-1 . . TRBV7-7 TGTGCCAGCAGCTTGGCGGGGGCCCGTTATAATGAGCAGTTCTTC CASSLAGARYNEQFF
TRBJ2-5 . . TRBV15 TGTGCCACCAGCAGAGATTCGGGGGAGCGGGAGACCCAGTACTTC CATSRDSGERETQYF
TRBJ2-5 TRBD2 . TRBV29-1 TGCAGCGTTGACGGGACTAGCGGGAGATGGACCCAGTACTTC CSVDGTSGRWTQYF
TRBJ1-1 TRBD1 . TRBV28 TGTGCCAGCAGTCCACCCCCCGGGACAGCCAGGCTGAACACTGAAGCTTTCTTT CASSPPPGTARLNTEAFF
TRBJ2-1 . . TRBV11-2 TGTGCCAGCAGCTCCCGGGCCCCTAAATGGCTCTACAATGAGCAGTTCTTC CASSSRAPKWLYNEQFF
TRBJ2-1 TRBD2 . TRBV4-1 TGCGCCAGCAGCCAAGATGGGGGGGGACTATATAACAATGAGCAGTTCTTC CASSQDGGGLYNNEQFF
TRBJ2-3 TRBD2 . TRBV5-1 TGCGCCAGCAGCTCGGGAGTAGCGGGACGACTCACAGATACGCAGTATTTT CASSSGVAGRLTDTQYF
TRBJ2-5 TRBD2 . TRBV10-3 TGTGCCATCAGTGAGTCCGGGACTAGCGGGACAGAGACCCAGTACTTC CAISESGTSGTETQYF
TRBJ1-1 . . TRBV7-8 TGTGCCAGCAGCTTAGTCCAAGAGGGTCGGGGTGAAGCTTTCTTT CASSLVQEGRGEAFF
TRBJ2-5 TRBD1 . TRBV5-1 TGCGCCAGCAGCTTGAACGTCCAGGGGGCAGGGGAGACCCAGTACTTC CASSLNVQGAGETQYF
TRBJ2-3 . . TRBV9 TGTGCCAGCAGCTTGTACACAGATACGCAGTATTTT CASSLYTDTQYF
TRBJ2-7 . . TRBV7-2 TGTGCCAGCAGCTTTGGTGGCGGCTCCTACGAGCAGTACTTC CASSFGGGSYEQYF
TRBJ2-1 TRBD2 . TRBV6-5 TGTGCCAGCAGTAACGGACTAGCGGGACGGCAGTTCTTC CASSNGLAGRQFF
TRBJ2-2 TRBD2 . TRBV2 TGTGCCAGCAGTGAAAGTAGCGGGAGGGCCCTGGCCGGGGAGCTGTTTTTT CASSESSGRALAGELFF
TRBJ2-1 . . TRBV5-4 TGTGCCAGCAGCTTTGAAATTGTCTCCGGGGCCCGTAGCTCCTACAATGAGCAGTTCTTC CASSFEIVSGARSSYNEQFF
TRBJ1-1 . . TRBV7-6 TGTGCCAGCAGCTTGGGACCCCTTGGTGACACTGAAGCTTTCTTT CASSLGPLGDTEAFF
TRBJ2-2 . . TRBV6-4 TGTGCCAGCAGTGACGTCTTCGGGGAGCTGTTTTTT CASSDVFGELFF
TRBJ1-2 . . TRBV7-2 TGTGCCAGCAGCGGAATGGGAGGTGAGGATGGCTACACCTTC CASSGMGGEDGYTF
TRBJ1-1 . . TRBV6-6 TGTGCCAGCAGTTATGGGGGGCACACTGAAGCTTTCTTT CASSYGGHTEAFF
TRBJ2-5 . . TRBV5-1 TGCGCCAGCAGCTTGGGGGGGCGTGGATCCCAAGAGACCCAGTACTTC CASSLGGRGSQETQYF
TRBJ1-1 TRBD1 . TRBV5-5 TGTGCCAGCAGCTTACAGGGGGCGCAGGGCACTGAAGCTTTCTTT CASSLQGAQGTEAFF
TRBJ2-2 TRBD2 . TRBV5-1 TGCGCCAGCAGCCTACGCGGGAGCACCGGGGAGCTGTTTTTT CASSLRGSTGELFF
TRBJ2-5 TRBD1 . TRBV2 TGTGCCAGCAGTGGGACAGGGGGCGAGACCCAGTACTTC CASSGTGGETQYF
TRBJ2-5 TRBD2 . TRBV5-4 TGTGCCAGCAGCTCCGGGACTAGCGGGAAGAAGACCCAGTACTTC CASSSGTSGKKTQYF
TRBJ1-1 . few TRBV2 TGTGCCAGCAGTGGACAGGTGAACACTGAAGCTTTCTTT CASSGQVNTEAFF
TRBJ2-7 . . TRBV5-1 TGCGCCAGCAGCTCTCAGGGACTCGAGCAGTACTTC CASSSQGLEQYF
TRBJ2-5 . . TRBV11-2 TGTGCCAGCAGCTATGGGGAAAGGGAGACCCAGTACTTC CASSYGERETQYF
TRBJ1-5 . . TRBV19 TGTGCCAGTAGTACTCGGACAGTACGCAATCAGCCCCAGCATTTT CASSTRTVRNQPQHF
TRBJ1-5 TRBD1 . TRBV19 TGTGCCAGTAGTATTGGCGACAGGGGTGTGAGCAATCAGCCCCAACATTTT CASSIGDRGVSNQPQHF
TRBJ1-1 . . TRBV6-5 TGTGCCAGCACCTACGGGGTGAGAAACACTGAAGCTTTCTTT CASTYGVRNTEAFF
TRBJ1-3 . . TRBV11-2 TGTGCCAGCAGCTTAGAAAGGACGGCGGTTCACACCATATATTTT CASSLERTAVHTIYF
TRBJ2-3 . . TRBV7-2 TGTGCCAGCAGCCTATGGGCGTTCCAGGGCGGTACGCAGTATTTT CASSLWAFQGGTQYF
TRBJ1-2 . . TRBV10-3 TGTGCCATCAGTTGGGGAAGCGGCTACACCTTC CAISWGSGYTF
TRBJ2-3 . . TRBV19 TGTGCCAGTAGGAAGCCGAGCGGAGGGGATACGCAGTATTTT CASRKPSGGDTQYF
TRBJ1-2 TRBD1 . TRBV7-9 TGTGCCAGCAGCTTATCTGGACAGGGCGGTGGCTACACCTTC CASSLSGQGGGYTF
TRBJ2-3 . . TRBV4-2 TGTGCCAGCAGCCAAGATAATGCAGACGATACGCAGTATTTT CASSQDNADDTQYF
TRBJ2-7 . . TRBV28 TGTGCCAGCATAACCCAGGGGCGAAGCTCCTACGAGCAGTACTTC CASITQGRSSYEQYF